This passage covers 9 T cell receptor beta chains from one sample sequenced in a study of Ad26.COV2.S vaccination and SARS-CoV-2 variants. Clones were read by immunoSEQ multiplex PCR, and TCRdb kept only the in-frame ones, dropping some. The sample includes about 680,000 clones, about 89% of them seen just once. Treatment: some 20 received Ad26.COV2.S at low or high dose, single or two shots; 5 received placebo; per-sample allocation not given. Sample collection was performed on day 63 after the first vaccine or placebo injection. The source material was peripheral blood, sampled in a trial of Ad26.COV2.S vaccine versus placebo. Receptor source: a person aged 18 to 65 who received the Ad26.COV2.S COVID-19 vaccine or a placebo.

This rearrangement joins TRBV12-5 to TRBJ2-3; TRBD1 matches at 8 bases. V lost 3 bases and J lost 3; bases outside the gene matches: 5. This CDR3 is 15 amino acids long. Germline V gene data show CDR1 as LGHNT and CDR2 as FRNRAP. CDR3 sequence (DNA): TGTGCTAGTGGTTTCGGACAGGGTTTGACAGATACGCAGTATTTT. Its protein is CASGFGQGLTDTQYF.

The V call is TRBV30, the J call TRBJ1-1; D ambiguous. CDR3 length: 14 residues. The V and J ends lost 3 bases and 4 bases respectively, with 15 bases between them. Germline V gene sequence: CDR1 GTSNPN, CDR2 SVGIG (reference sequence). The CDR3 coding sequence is TGTGCCTGGAGCAGCAAGGGCCGCATCACTGAAGCTTTCTTT. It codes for CAWSSKGRITEAFF.

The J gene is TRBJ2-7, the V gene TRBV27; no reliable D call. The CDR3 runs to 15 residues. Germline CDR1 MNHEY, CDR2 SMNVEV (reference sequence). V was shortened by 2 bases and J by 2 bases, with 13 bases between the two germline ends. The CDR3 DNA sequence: TGTGCCAGCAGTTTAAGGCAAAACGACCCCTACGAGCAGTACTTC. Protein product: CASSLRQNDPYEQYF.

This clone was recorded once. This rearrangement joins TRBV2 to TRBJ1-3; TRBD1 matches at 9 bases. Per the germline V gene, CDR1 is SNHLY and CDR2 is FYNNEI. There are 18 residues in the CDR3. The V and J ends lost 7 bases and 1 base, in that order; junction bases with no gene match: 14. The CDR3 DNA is TGTGCCAGCAAGAGGGGGACCGGGACAGGGCTATCTGGAAACACCATATATTTT. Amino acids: CASKRGTGTGLSGNTIYF.

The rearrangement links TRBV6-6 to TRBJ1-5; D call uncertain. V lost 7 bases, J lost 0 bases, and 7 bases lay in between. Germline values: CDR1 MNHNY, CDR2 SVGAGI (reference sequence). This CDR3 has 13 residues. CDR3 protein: CASIQNSNQPQHF. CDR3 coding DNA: TGTGCCAGCATCCAGAATAGCAATCAGCCCCAGCATTTT.

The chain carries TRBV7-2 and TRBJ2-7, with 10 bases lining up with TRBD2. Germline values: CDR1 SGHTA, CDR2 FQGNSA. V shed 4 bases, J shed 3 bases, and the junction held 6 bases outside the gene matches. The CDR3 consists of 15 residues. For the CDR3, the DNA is TGTGCCAGCAGCTCCTGGACTAGCGGTTACTACGAGCAGTACTTC. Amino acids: CASSSWTSGYYEQYF.

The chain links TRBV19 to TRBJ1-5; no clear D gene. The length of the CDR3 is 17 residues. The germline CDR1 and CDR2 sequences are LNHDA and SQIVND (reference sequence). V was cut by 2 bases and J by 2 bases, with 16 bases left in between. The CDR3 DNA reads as TGTGCCAGTAGTATATTGGGTTCGGGAGTTGGCAATCAGCCCCAGCATTTT. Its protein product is CASSILGSGVGNQPQHF.

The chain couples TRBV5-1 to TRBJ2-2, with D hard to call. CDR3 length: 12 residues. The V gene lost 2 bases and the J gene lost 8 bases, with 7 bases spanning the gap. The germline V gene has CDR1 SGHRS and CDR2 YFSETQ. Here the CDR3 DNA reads TGCGCCAGCAGCTTATGGGGTGGGGAGCTGTTTTTT. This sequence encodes CASSLWGGELFF.

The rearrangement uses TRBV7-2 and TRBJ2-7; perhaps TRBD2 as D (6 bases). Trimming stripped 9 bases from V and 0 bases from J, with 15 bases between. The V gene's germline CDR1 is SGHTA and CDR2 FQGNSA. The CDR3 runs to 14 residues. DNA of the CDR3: TGTGCCAGTACCGAGGCGGGGCACTCCTACGAGCAGTACTTC. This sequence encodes CASTEAGHSYEQYF.